This T cell receptor beta chain was retrieved from a study of blood T cell repertoires in COVID-19. Data came from immunoSEQ multiplex PCR; TCRdb stores just in-frame clones and leaves some out. The table shows under 250,000 clones, with approximately 78% occurring only once. Germline CDR1 SGHDN, CDR2 FVKESK. The CDR3 length is 14 residues. V lost 4 bases, J lost 1 base, and 11 bases lay in between. The chain employs TRBV14 and TRBJ2-7; D might be TRBD1 (6 bases). The source of this sequence is a woman aged 65 to 85 with COVID-19, enrolled during active disease. Material: peripheral blood. The CDR3 sequence is CASSPTTGSYEQYF. The DNA of the CDR3 is TGTGCCAGCAGCCCAACTACAGGGTCCTACGAGCAGTACTTC.